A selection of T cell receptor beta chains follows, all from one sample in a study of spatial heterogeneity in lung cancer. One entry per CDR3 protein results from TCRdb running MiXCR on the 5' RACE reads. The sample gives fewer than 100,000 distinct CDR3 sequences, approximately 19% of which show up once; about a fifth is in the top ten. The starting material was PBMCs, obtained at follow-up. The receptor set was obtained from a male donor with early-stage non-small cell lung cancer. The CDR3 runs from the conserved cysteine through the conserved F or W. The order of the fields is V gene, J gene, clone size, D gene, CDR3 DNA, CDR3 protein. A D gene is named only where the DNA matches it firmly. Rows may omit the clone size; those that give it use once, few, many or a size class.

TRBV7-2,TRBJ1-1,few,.,TGTGCCAGCAGTTCGGGACACCTGAACACTGAAGCTTTCTTT,CASSSGHLNTEAFF
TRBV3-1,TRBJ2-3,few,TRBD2,TGTGCCAGCAGCCAAGTAGTTGGGACTAGCGGACGCCATACGCAGTATTTT,CASSQVVGTSGRHTQYF
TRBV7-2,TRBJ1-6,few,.,TGTGCCAGCAGCTCCCTAGGAGGTTCACCCCTCCACTTT,CASSSLGGSPLHF
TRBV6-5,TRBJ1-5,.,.,TGTGCCAGCAGTTACACCGCGGTTCAGCCCCAGCATTTT,CASSYTAVQPQHF
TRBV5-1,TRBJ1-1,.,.,TGCGCCAGCAGCTTGGACGGTCAGGGCCCGGGAGCTTTCTTT,CASSLDGQGPGAFF
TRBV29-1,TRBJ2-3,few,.,TGCAGCGTTGAAGATCTGCTTACAGATACGCAGTATTTT,CSVEDLLTDTQYF
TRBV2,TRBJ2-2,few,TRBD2,TGTGCCAGCAGTGAAAGGCGCGCTAGCGGGGGGAACACCGGGGAGCTGTTTTTT,CASSERRASGGNTGELFF
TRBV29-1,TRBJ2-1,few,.,TGCAGCGTTGACCCCCCCGACAGATACAATGAGCAGTTCTTC,CSVDPPDRYNEQFF
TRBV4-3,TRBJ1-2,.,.,TGCGCCAGCAGCCAAGGATCCACTGTCCCCTTCGGCTACACCTTC,CASSQGSTVPFGYTF
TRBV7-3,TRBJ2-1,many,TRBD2,TGTGCCAGCAGCTTACTAGCGGGAGGGCCTAATGAGCAGTTCTTC,CASSLLAGGPNEQFF
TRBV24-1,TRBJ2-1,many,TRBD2,TGTGCCACCAGTGACCGACTAGCGCCCGGCAATGAGCAGTTCTTC,CATSDRLAPGNEQFF
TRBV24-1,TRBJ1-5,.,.,TGTGCCACCAGTGACACAGATAGCAATCAGCCCCAGCATTTT,CATSDTDSNQPQHF
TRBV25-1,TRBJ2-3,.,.,TGTGCCAGCAATAGGGGGGGCACAGATACGCAGTATTTT,CASNRGGTDTQYF
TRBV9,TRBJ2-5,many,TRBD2,TGTGCCAGCAGCGAAGGTGGGACTAGCGGAGAGACCCAGTACTTC,CASSEGGTSGETQYF
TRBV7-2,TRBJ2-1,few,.,TGTGCCAGCAGTTCCTCGGGGGTAAACTCCTACAATGAGCAGTTCTTC,CASSSSGVNSYNEQFF
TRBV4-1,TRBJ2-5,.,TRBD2,TGCGCCAGCAAAGGGGACCAGCGGGAGTATCGTGAGACCCAGTACTTC,CASKGDQREYRETQYF
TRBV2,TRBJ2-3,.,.,TGTGCCAGCAGTGATAATCGCGGTACGCAGTATTTT,CASSDNRGTQYF
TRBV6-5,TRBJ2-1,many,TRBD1,TGTGCCAGCAGACCTGACAGGGGGCGAACGGTAGAGCAGTTCTTC,CASRPDRGRTVEQFF
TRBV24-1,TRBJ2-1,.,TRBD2,TGTGCCACCAGTGCCGGGACTAGCGGCTACAATGAGCAGTTCTTC,CATSAGTSGYNEQFF
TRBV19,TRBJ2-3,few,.,TGTGCCAGTAGTACAATCACAGATACGCAGTATTTT,CASSTITDTQYF
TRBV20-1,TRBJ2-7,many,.,TGCAGTGCTAGAGATCCCCAGGGGAGGGTCGAGCAGTACTTC,CSARDPQGRVEQYF
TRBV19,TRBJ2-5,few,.,TGTGCCAGTAGTGCCGCCGAGACCCAGTACTTC,CASSAAETQYF
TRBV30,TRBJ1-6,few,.,TGTGCCTGGAGTCCCGGAGGTTCACCCCTCCACTTT,CAWSPGGSPLHF
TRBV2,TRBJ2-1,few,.,TGTGCCAGCAGGGAGAATCCCCGCTCCTACAATGAGCAGTTCTTC,CASRENPRSYNEQFF
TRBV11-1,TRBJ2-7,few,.,TGTGCCAGCAGCTTAGCAGGGAGCTCCTACGAGCAGTACTTC,CASSLAGSSYEQYF
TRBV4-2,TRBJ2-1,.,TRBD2,TGTGCCAGCAGCCAAGACCGACAGCGGGGCAATGAGCAGTTCTTC,CASSQDRQRGNEQFF
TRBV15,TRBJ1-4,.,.,TGTGCCACCAGCAGAGACGGGAATAATGAAAAACTGTTTTTT,CATSRDGNNEKLFF
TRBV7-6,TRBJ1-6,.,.,TGTGCCAGCAGCCAATATGAGGAACCGCCCGGCGGCTCCTATAATTCACCCCTCCACTTT,CASSQYEEPPGGSYNSPLHF
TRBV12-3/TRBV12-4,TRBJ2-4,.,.,TGTGCCAGCAGGGCAGTACAGGCTAACATTCAGTACTTC,CASRAVQANIQYF
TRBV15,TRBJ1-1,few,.,TGTGCCACCAGCACAAGGACGGCCTTGAACACTGAAGCTTTCTTT,CATSTRTALNTEAFF
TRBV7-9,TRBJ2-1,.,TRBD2,TGTGCCAGCAGCTTAGCGGGGACTAGCGGGAGGTCGGATGAGCAGTTCTTC,CASSLAGTSGRSDEQFF
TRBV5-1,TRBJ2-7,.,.,TGCGCCAGCAGCTTCGGAGGGACCTCCGAGCAGTACTTC,CASSFGGTSEQYF
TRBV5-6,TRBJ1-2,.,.,TGTGCCAGCAGCTTATGGTTCTCCAACTATGGCTACACCTTC,CASSLWFSNYGYTF
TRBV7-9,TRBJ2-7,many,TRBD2,TGTGCCAGCAGCCCCGGGACTAGCTCCTACGAGCAGTACTTC,CASSPGTSSYEQYF
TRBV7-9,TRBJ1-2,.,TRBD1,TGTGCCAGCAGCTTCACGACAGGGGATGGCTACACCTTC,CASSFTTGDGYTF
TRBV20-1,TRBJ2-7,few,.,TGCAGTGCTAGTGTCCCGGGTCTAAGCGAGCAGTACTTC,CSASVPGLSEQYF
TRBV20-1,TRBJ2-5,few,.,TGCAGTGCTAGAGAAGGTAGTCAAGAGACCCAGTACTTC,CSAREGSQETQYF
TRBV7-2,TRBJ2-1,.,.,TGTGCCAGCAGCCCTCCTGGGACTCCTCTCTACAATGAGCAGTTCTTC,CASSPPGTPLYNEQFF
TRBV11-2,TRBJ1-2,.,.,TGTGCCAGCAGCTTAGGAGTCCCTAGCACGGGCCGGGATGGCTACACCTTC,CASSLGVPSTGRDGYTF
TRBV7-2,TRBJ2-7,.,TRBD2,TGTGCCAGCAGCTCTAGCGGGAGGGTTTCGAGATCGTACTTC,CASSSSGRVSRSYF
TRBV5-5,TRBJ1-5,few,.,TGTGCCAGCAGCAGCCTAGGAGGGGGGAGCAATCAGCCCCAGCATTTT,CASSSLGGGSNQPQHF
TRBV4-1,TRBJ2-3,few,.,TGCGCCAGCAGCCAAGTGCATACAGATACGCAGTATTTT,CASSQVHTDTQYF
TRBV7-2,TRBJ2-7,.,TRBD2,TGTGCCAGCAGCCGCAGTGGTGCGGGACTAGCGGACTCCTGGTACGAGCAGTACTTC,CASSRSGAGLADSWYEQYF
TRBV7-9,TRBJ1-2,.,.,TGTGCCAGCAGCTTAGACCGCAGCGGCCACACCTTC,CASSLDRSGHTF
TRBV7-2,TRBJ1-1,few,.,TGTGCCAGCAGCTTAGATGGGTTCGGCAGAGAAGCTTTCTTT,CASSLDGFGREAFF